This T cell receptor beta chain derives from a study of blood T cell repertoires in COVID-19. For the study at large: The analysed material was cDNA or gDNA that came from T cells, B-cell-depleted T cells, or PBMCs.

As processed by the authors: Quantification of nucleated cells was approximated via reference gene primer amplification. Data came from immunoSEQ multiplex PCR; TCRdb stores just in-frame clones and leaves some out. V, J and clone size are taken as reported in that table, and D and trimming were inferred from the DNA itself. The sample contains some 45,000 clones, about nine tenths of which appear only once. The CDR3 is made up of 13 amino acids. Germline V gene lookup returns CDR1 SNHLY and CDR2 FYNNEI. The ends were cut back, 5 bases at V and 4 bases at J, with 8 bases in the middle. Sequencing input: peripheral blood. The chain uses TRBV2 and TRBJ2-2; no definite D call. The sequence derives from a human donor in a cohort sampled during active COVID-19. CDR3 DNA sequence: TGTGCCAGCAGTCGAGACTTCACCGGGGAGCTGTTTTTT. Translating gives CASSRDFTGELFF.